Listed here are 30 T cell receptor beta chains from one sample, sequenced in a study of tumor-infiltrating lymphocytes in oesophageal squamous cell carcinoma. Via MiXCR, TCRdb re-called the PCR reads, giving one row per CDR3 protein. In the table there are 20,000 or so distinct CDR3 sequences, around 34% of which are singletons. The material sequenced was esophageal tumor tissue. All receptors derive from a female donor with esophageal squamous cell carcinoma.

The chain employs TRBV3-1 and TRBJ2-7; no firm D call. The V gene lost 3 bases and the J gene lost 1 base, with 7 bases spanning the gap. CDR1 and CDR2 (germline): LGHDT, YNNKEL (reference sequence). CDR3 size: 13 residues. CDR3 sequence reads: CASSQQVSYEQYF. In DNA form, the CDR3 reads TGTGCCAGCAGCCAGCAAGTTTCCTACGAGCAGTACTTC.

Within the sample, this clonotype is medium-sized. The chain has TRBV6-6 and TRBJ2-2; D not certain. Per the germline V gene, CDR1 is MNHNY and CDR2 is SVGAGI (reference sequence). The length of the CDR3 is 13 residues. Trimming cost V 0 bases and J 6 bases, with 5 bases left between them. Here the CDR3 DNA reads TGTGCCAGCAGTTACTCGAAGGCCGGGGAGCTGTTTTTT. Its protein product is CASSYSKAGELFF.

About this clonotype: A junction boundary mismatches the germline segment, possibly from a read error. The CDR3, as DNA: TGTGCCAGCAGCCCGTCGGACTACGAGCAGTACTTT. Amino acids: CASSPSDYEQYF. V and J are TRBV7-2 and TRBJ2-3; D possibly corresponds to TRBD2 (6 bases). Germline values: CDR1 SGHTA, CDR2 FQGNSA. This CDR3 has 12 residues.

This clonotype was found many times. The V and J genes are TRBV6-1 and TRBJ1-4; weak D call: TRBD1 (6 bases). This CDR3 has 17 amino acids. V was cut by 5 bases and J by 6 bases, with 22 bases left in between. In germline, CDR1 is MNHNS, CDR2 SASEGT. The CDR3 loop reads CASSPKILGARDEKLFF. CDR3 nucleotide sequence: TGTGCCAGCAGTCCCAAGATCTTGGGGGCGCGGGATGAAAAACTGTTTTTT.

This clonotype came up a few times. V gene TRBV12-3 or TRBV12-4 combines with J gene TRBJ2-1; D tentatively fits TRBD1 or TRBD2 (5 bases each). The CDR3 covers 13 residues. V was trimmed by 4 bases and J by 4 bases, leaving 8 bases between them. This CDR3 is CASSSGPYNEQFF. CDR3 sequence (DNA): TGTGCCAGCAGTTCGGGACCTTACAATGAGCAGTTCTTC.

The genes are TRBV12-5 and TRBJ2-1; TRBD2 matches at 8 bases. The V gene end was trimmed by 5 bases and the J gene end by 0 bases; junction bases not matched to a gene: 3. The CDR3 spans 15 residues. Germline lookup yields CDR1 LGHNT and CDR2 FRNRAP. The CDR3 reads CASGRSGSSYNEQFF. DNA of the CDR3: TGTGCTAGTGGTCGCAGCGGGAGCTCCTACAATGAGCAGTTCTTC.

The V call is TRBV7-3, the J call TRBJ2-7, with 8 positions matching TRBD2. Germline V gene data show CDR1 as SGHTA and CDR2 as FQGTGA. This CDR3 region has 23 residues. V shed 1 base, J shed 0 bases, and the junction held 26 bases outside the gene matches. CDR3 nucleotide sequence: TGTGCCAGCAGCTTAAGTCTTTTGGTGGAAGGAGACAGCGGGAGCGAAAGCTCCTACGAGCAGTACTTC. Translated: CASSLSLLVEGDSGSESSYEQYF.

This clonotype was seen ten or more times. The chain combines TRBV28 with TRBJ1-4; D is unclear. The V and J ends lost 8 bases and 8 bases respectively, with 15 bases between them. CDR1 is MDHEN and CDR2 is SYDVKM in the germline V gene. The CDR3 runs 13 residues. The CDR3 is CASHGGGYEKLFF. In DNA form, the CDR3 reads TGTGCCAGCCATGGCGGCGGATACGAAAAACTGTTTTTT.

As concerns this clonotype: A much more abundant neighbour one base away suggests this may be a read error. The V call is TRBV6-1, the J call TRBJ2-1; D possibly corresponds to TRBD1 (6 bases). The DNA end favors TRBJ2-7, so the J call may be wrong. Germline-derived CDR1 and CDR2 are MNHNS and SASEGT. The CDR3 is 14 residues long. The DNA of the CDR3 is TGTGCCAGCAGTTCTGTAGGGGGTAACAATGAGCAGTACTTC. Translated: CASSSVGGNNEQYF.

On this clonotype itself: With a much larger clone just one base away, this may be a read error. V and J are TRBV4-2 and TRBJ2-4; 9 nucleotides align to TRBD1. V was pared by 4 bases and J by 13 bases, with 14 bases of the junction left unmatched. The CDR3 sequence is 15 residues long. The germline CDR1 and CDR2 sequences are LGHNA and YNFKEQ. CDR3 in DNA: TGTGCCAGCAGCCCCGGGACAGGGTTGGAACGAGAGCAGTACTTC. Translated: CASSPGTGLEREQYF.

The V call is TRBV6-6, the J call TRBJ2-5; a possible D gene is TRBD2 (5 bases). Germline assignment: CDR1 MNHNY and CDR2 SVGAGI (reference sequence). Between the trimmed V and J ends, which lost 8 bases and 4 bases, there was a span of 14 bases. CDR3 length: 13 amino acids. The CDR3 is CASFRGRGETQYF. DNA for the CDR3: TGTGCCAGCTTTAGAGGGAGAGGAGAGACCCAGTACTTC.

The table lists this clonotype with a few counts. The chain uses TRBV7-9 and TRBJ2-2, with TRBD2 as a possible D gene (6 bases). CDR3 length: 15 residues. CDR1 SEHNR and CDR2 FQNEAQ come from the germline V gene (reference sequence). Trimming left V 5 bases short and J 1 base short, with 11 bases between. The CDR3 coding sequence is TGTGCCAGCAGCCGGGGAGCGGGGAACACCGGGGAGCTGTTTTTT. This translates into CASSRGAGNTGELFF.

The chain joins TRBV28 to TRBJ2-7, with D tentatively TRBD1 or TRBD2 (5 bases each). Judging by the DNA end, TRBJ2-1 fits better; the J call may be wrong. The germline V gene has CDR1 MDHEN and CDR2 SYDVKM. The CDR3 runs 14 residues. The CDR3 coding sequence is TGTGCCAGCAGTCTCGGGACCACTATCTACGAGCAGTTCTTC. It specifies CASSLGTTIYEQFF.

The chain uses TRBV7-3 and TRBJ2-5; 11 nucleotides line up with TRBD2. With V trimmed by 5 bases and J by 11 bases, 16 bases remained unmatched. The V gene's germline CDR1 is SGHTA and CDR2 FQGTGA. The CDR3 is 16 amino acids. CDR3 sequence (DNA): TGTGCCAGCAGCCCCTCACTAGCGGGGGCCACCAATGAGCAGTACTTC. Amino acid sequence: CASSPSLAGATNEQYF.

The chain couples TRBV12-3 or TRBV12-4 to TRBJ2-5, with a tentative D call TRBD1 (5 bases). The J call may be incorrect, as the DNA end agrees better with TRBJ2-7. CDR3 length equals 13 residues. This CDR3 reads CASSLTDAYEQYF. Here the CDR3 DNA reads TGTGCCAGCAGTTTGACAGATGCCTACGAGCAGTACTTC.

This clonotype is judged medium-sized. The genes are TRBV7-6 and TRBJ2-6; D gene unclear. V dropped 4 bases and J dropped 0 bases, with 10 bases sitting between them. The CDR3 covers 16 residues. Germline V lookup: CDR1 SGHVS, CDR2 FNYEAQ. The CDR3 DNA sequence: TGTGCCAGCAGCTCCCCCCCCGGCTCTGGGGCCAACGTCCTGACTTTC. Translation: CASSSPPGSGANVLTF.

V and J are TRBV9 and TRBJ2-3, with D possibly being TRBD1 or TRBD2 (5 bases each). Germline lookup yields CDR1 SGDLS and CDR2 YYNGEE. Trimming removed 6 bases from V and 6 bases from J, with 14 bases in between. This CDR3 has 13 amino acids. The CDR3 nucleotides are TGTGCCAGCAACCCTGGGACGACCGATACGCAGTATTTT. Its translation is CASNPGTTDTQYF.

The chain combines TRBV5-6 with TRBJ2-3; D is possibly TRBD2 (5 bases). The germline V gene has CDR1 SGHDT and CDR2 YYEEEE. This CDR3 spans 16 amino acids. V gave up 3 bases and J gave up 8 bases, with 22 bases separating them. The CDR3 DNA is TGTGCCAGCAGCTACGGGATCCGAGAGCCTGTTAGTACGCAGTATTTT. Its translation: CASSYGIREPVSTQYF.

The rearrangement joins TRBV14 to TRBJ1-2; possible D gene TRBD1, 6 bases. Germline CDR1 reads SGHDN; CDR2 reads FVKESK. The CDR3 length is 16 residues. The V end was cut by 0 bases, the J end by 1 base, with 12 bases between. Here the CDR3 reads CASSQEGGGFNYGYTF. The CDR3 DNA follows: TGTGCCAGCAGCCAAGAAGGGGGGGGCTTTAACTATGGCTACACCTTC. Supplemented by reference TRBV14 and TRBJ1-2, the full variable domain reads EAGVTQFPSHSVIEKGQTVTLRCDPISGHDNLYWYRRVMGKEIKFLLHFVKESKQDESGMPNNRFLAERTGGTYSTLKVQPAELEDSGVYFCASSQEGGGFNYGYTFGSGTRLTVV.

Worth noting for this clonotype: At one end the junction does not follow the germline gene, possibly because of a read error. This chain uses TRBV12-3 or TRBV12-4 with TRBJ1-1, with D perhaps TRBD1 (5 bases). The CDR3 contains 19 residues. The chain's CDR3 is CASSYSGLAGGGRAHEQYF. CDR3 coding DNA: TGTGCCAGCAGTTACTCGGGACTAGCGGGAGGCGGGCGGGCCCACGAGCAGTACTTT.

This clonotype appeared many times. The chain links TRBV6-1 to TRBJ1-6, with 8 bases that match TRBD1. The germline CDR1 and CDR2 sequences are MNHNS and SASEGT. V lost 5 bases and J lost 8; bases outside the gene matches: 8. CDR3 length: 15 amino acids. Here the CDR3 reads CASSPTGETDSPLHF. The CDR3, as DNA: TGTGCCAGCAGTCCGACAGGGGAAACGGATTCACCCCTCCACTTT.

J is TRBJ2-4 and V is TRBV20-1, with 8 bases aligning to TRBD1. The closer fit of TRBJ2-7 to the DNA end suggests the J call may be wrong. Germline values: CDR1 DFQATT, CDR2 SNEGSKA (reference sequence). The CDR3 is 15 amino acids. CDR3 residues: CSAPNQMDRVGEQYF. The DNA for the CDR3 is TGCAGTGCCCCGAACCAGATGGACAGGGTGGGCGAGCAGTACTTC.

The V call is TRBV7-3, the J call TRBJ2-3, with 9 bases fitting TRBD2. The CDR3 sequence is 17 residues long. The junction had 11 bases not matched to a gene; V was cut back by 5 bases and J by 2 bases. The germline gives CDR1 SGHTA, CDR2 FQGTGA. Here the CDR3 DNA reads TGTGCCAGCAGCCTAGAGGCTAGCGGGAAACCCACAGATACGCAGTATTTT. It yields the protein CASSLEASGKPTDTQYF.

The table lists this clonotype with many counts. The CDR3 does not end in the conserved phenylalanine or tryptophan, so this is likely a read error. The DNA is omitted, as the CDR3 cannot be located on it reliably, and the CDR3 follows TCRdb's listing. The chain combines TRBV7-8 with TRBJ2-7; the D segment call TRBD1 is taken from the table without a DNA check. The CDR3 region is 17 residues in length, termini included. CDR1 SGHVS and CDR2 FQNEAQ come from the germline V gene. The CDR3 sequence is CASSQEGQGAGGYTFGS.

This clonotype was detected only a few times. A much larger clone is a single base away; this may be a read error. The chain couples TRBV24-1 to TRBJ2-5; D remains ambiguous. This CDR3 has 13 residues. Trimming stripped 5 bases from V and 11 bases from J, with 17 bases between. Germline V gene lookup returns CDR1 KGHDR and CDR2 SFDVKD. The CDR3 sequence is CATSGQAVNEQYF. The CDR3 DNA is TGTGCCACCAGTGGGCAGGCGGTCAATGAGCAGTACTTC.

The chain has TRBV20-1 and TRBJ2-5, with TRBD2 matching 10 bases. Looked up from germline, CDR1 is DFQATT and CDR2 is SNEGSKA (reference sequence). The CDR3 is 17 residues long. V shed 0 bases and J 11 bases; nucleotides not matched to a gene: 18. Here the CDR3 reads CSARDPRLAGIYNEQYF. In nucleotides, the CDR3 is TGCAGTGCTAGAGATCCCAGACTAGCGGGTATATACAATGAGCAGTACTTC.

In the case of this clonotype: At one of its ends the junction is not consistent with the germline gene, which may arise from a read error. The rearrangement joins TRBV12-3 or TRBV12-4 to TRBJ2-3, with D perhaps TRBD1 (5 bases). The CDR3 length is 11 residues. CDR3 protein: CASSLLDTPFF. The CDR3 DNA reads TGTGCCAGCAGTTTATTGGACACCCCGTTCTTC.

This clonotype was recorded at least ten times. The chain links TRBV7-9 to TRBJ2-3; 8 nucleotides line up with TRBD2. The CDR3 covers 17 residues. In germline, CDR1 is SEHNR, CDR2 FQNEAQ (reference sequence). J gave up 2 bases and V 6 bases, and 13 bases lay outside the gene matches. The CDR3 loop is CASRPNGGDYATDTQYF. The CDR3 DNA reads as TGTGCCAGCAGACCCAACGGGGGGGACTATGCCACAGATACGCAGTATTTT.

This clonotype was observed at least ten times. The gene calls are TRBV19 and TRBJ1-2; 8 bases match TRBD1. Losses at the gene ends were 5 bases for V and 1 base for J; bases not matched to a gene: 6. CDR3 length equals 15 residues. Germline assignment: CDR1 LNHDA and CDR2 SQIVND (reference sequence). CDR3 DNA sequence: TGTGCCAGTAGTCCCGGACAGGGCAATAACTATGGCTACACCTTC. This codes for CASSPGQGNNYGYTF.

About this clonotype: One end of the junction varies from germline; a read error may be responsible. The chain couples TRBV7-4 to TRBJ1-1; D unclear. Looked up from germline, CDR1 is SGHVT and CDR2 is SQSDAQ. The CDR3 extends over 13 amino acids. The CDR3 nucleotides read TGTGCCAGCAGCTTAAAAAGCGGGAGCGAGCAGAATTTT. Translated: CASSLKSGSEQNF.